The TCR beta chain described here comes from a study of cytomegalovirus exposure and HLA in healthy donors. Profiling relied on immunoSEQ multiplex PCR, and the TCRdb table lists in-frame clones only, not all of them. The table has 150,000 or so clones, 85% to 90% seen once. The study drew the donors from its approximately 120-subject validation cohort, separate from the approximately 700-subject first cohort. Study-level findings and limits: In vitro data verified a few CMV-associated chains as specific for CMV antigens.

In regard to this clone: Its specificity is not known.

Source material: PBMCs. This TCR derives from a human donor in good health.

The CDR3 nucleotides are TGCGCCAGCAGCTTGCAACTAGCGGGAGGAGGGAATGAGCAGTTCTTC. As protein: CASSLQLAGGGNEQFF. The chain couples TRBV5-1 to TRBJ2-1, with 12 bases matching TRBD2. Germline V gives CDR1 SGHRS, CDR2 YFSETQ. The CDR3 loop spans 16 amino acids. Trimming cost V 1 base and J 7 bases; bases outside gene matches: 6.